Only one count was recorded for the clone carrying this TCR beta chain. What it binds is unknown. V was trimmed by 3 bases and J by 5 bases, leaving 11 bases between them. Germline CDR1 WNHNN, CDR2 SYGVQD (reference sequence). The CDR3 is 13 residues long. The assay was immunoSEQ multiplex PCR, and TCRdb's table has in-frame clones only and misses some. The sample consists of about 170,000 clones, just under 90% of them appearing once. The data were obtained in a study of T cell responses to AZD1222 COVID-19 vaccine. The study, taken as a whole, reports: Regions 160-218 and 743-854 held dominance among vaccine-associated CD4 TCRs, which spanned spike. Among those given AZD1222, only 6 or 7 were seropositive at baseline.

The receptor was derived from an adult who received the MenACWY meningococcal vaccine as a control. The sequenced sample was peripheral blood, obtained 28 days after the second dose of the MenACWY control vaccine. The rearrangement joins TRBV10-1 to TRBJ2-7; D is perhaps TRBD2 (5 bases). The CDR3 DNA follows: TGCGCCAGCAGTGAAGTAGGGAGCCACGAGCAGTACTTC. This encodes CASSEVGSHEQYF.